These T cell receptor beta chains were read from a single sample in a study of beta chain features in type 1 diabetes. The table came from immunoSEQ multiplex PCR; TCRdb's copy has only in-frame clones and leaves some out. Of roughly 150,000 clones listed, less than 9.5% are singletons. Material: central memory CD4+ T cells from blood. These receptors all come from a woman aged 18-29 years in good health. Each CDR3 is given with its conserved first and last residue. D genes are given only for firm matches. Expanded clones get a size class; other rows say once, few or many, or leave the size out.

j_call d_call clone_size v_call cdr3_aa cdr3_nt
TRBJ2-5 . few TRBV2 CASRKRLGGETQYF TGTGCCAGCAGAAAGAGGTTGGGAGGAGAGACCCAGTACTTC
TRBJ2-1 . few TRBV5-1 CASSPGQDYNEQFF TGCGCCAGCAGCCCTGGACAAGACTACAATGAGCAGTTCTTC
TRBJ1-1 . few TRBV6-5 CASENRENTEAFF TGTGCCAGCGAAAACAGGGAGAACACTGAAGCTTTCTTT
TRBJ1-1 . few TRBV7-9 CASARQGKTFF TGTGCCAGCGCCCGGCAGGGGAAAACTTTCTTT
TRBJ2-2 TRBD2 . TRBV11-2 CASRPTQLADTGELFF TGTGCCAGCAGACCTACCCAACTAGCGGACACCGGGGAGCTGTTTTTT
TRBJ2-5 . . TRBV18 CASSPQQETQYF TGTGCCAGCTCACCCCAACAAGAGACCCAGTACTTC
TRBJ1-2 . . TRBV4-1 CASSQGTERDGYTF TGCGCCAGCAGCCAAGGGACAGAAAGGGATGGCTACACCTTC
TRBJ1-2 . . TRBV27 CASRAGPSYGYTF TGTGCCAGCAGGGCAGGGCCGAGCTATGGCTACACCTTC
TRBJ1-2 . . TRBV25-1 CASSELKIYGYTF TGTGCCAGCAGTGAGCTAAAAATCTATGGCTACACCTTC
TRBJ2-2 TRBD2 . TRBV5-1 CASSVTSGRTTGELFF TGCGCCAGCAGCGTGACTAGCGGGAGAACTACCGGGGAGCTGTTTTTT
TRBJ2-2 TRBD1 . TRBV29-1 CSVKTGVNTGELFF TGCAGCGTGAAGACAGGGGTGAACACCGGGGAGCTGTTTTTT
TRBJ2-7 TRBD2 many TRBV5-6 CASSLIAGGPWEQYF TGTGCCAGCAGCCTGATAGCGGGAGGGCCGTGGGAGCAGTACTTC
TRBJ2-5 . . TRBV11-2 CASSLDRETQYF TGTGCCAGCAGCTTAGATCGGGAGACCCAGTACTTC
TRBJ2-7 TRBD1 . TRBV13 CASSLGQGWPEQYF TGTGCCAGCAGCTTAGGACAGGGGTGGCCTGAGCAGTACTTC
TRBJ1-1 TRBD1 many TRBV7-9 CASSSDRVTEAFF TGTGCCAGCAGCTCTGACAGGGTCACTGAAGCTTTCTTT
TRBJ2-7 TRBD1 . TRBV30 CACRQGQVGEQYF TGTGCCTGCCGACAGGGGCAAGTAGGCGAGCAGTACTTC
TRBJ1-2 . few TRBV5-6 CASSLGQGNYGYTF TGTGCCAGCAGCTTGGGGCAGGGAAACTATGGCTACACCTTC
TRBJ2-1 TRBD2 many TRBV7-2 CASSLHGLAGQNEQFF TGTGCCAGCAGCTTGCACGGACTAGCGGGGCAAAATGAGCAGTTCTTC
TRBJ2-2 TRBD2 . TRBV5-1 CASDQRGVTGELFF TGCGCCAGCGACCAGCGGGGGGTGACCGGGGAGCTGTTTTTT
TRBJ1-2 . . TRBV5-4 CASSSGPGEWGNYGYTF TGTGCCAGCAGCTCGGGTCCAGGGGAATGGGGTAACTATGGCTACACCTTC
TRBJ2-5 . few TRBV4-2 CASSQGTDPQETQYF TGTGCCAGCAGCCAAGGTACAGACCCCCAAGAGACCCAGTACTTC
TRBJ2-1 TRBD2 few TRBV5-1 CASSLLAGGYNEQFF TGCGCCAGCAGCCTACTAGCGGGAGGCTACAATGAGCAGTTCTTC
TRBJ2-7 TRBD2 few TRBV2 CASSEAGGPYEQYF TGTGCCAGCAGTGAAGCGGGAGGGCCGTACGAGCAGTACTTC
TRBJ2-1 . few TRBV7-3 CASSLNGPGLVKYNEQFF TGTGCCAGCAGCTTAAATGGCCCAGGGCTCGTCAAGTACAATGAGCAGTTCTTC
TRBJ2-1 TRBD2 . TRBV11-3 CASSLLAGGLVNEQFF TGTGCCAGCAGCTTACTAGCGGGAGGGCTGGTGAATGAGCAGTTCTTC
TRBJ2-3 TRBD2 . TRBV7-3 CASSSTGGLADTQYF TGTGCCAGCAGCTCCACGGGAGGATTGGCGGATACGCAGTATTTT
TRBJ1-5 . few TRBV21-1 CASSKAQEREFGNQPQHF TGTGCCAGCAGCAAAGCGCAGGAAAGGGAGTTCGGCAATCAGCCCCAGCATTTT
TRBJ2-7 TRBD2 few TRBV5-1 CASSLDPGLAGRQYF TGCGCCAGCAGCTTGGACCCGGGACTAGCGGGGCGGCAGTACTTC
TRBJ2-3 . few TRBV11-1 CASSLSPGADTQYF TGTGCCAGCAGCTTAAGTCCGGGGGCAGATACGCAGTATTTT
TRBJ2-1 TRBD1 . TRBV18 CASSPRRTGDNEQFF TGTGCCAGCTCACCACGGAGGACAGGGGACAATGAGCAGTTCTTC
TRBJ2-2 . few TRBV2 CASAETRNTGELFF TGTGCCAGCGCGGAGACTAGAAACACCGGGGAGCTGTTTTTT
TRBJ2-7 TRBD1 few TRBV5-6 CASSHGTGAYEQYF TGTGCCAGCAGCCACGGGACAGGGGCCTACGAGCAGTACTTC
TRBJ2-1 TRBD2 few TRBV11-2 CASSLEGRGSSYNEQFF TGTGCCAGCAGCTTAGAGGGGCGGGGGAGCTCCTACAATGAGCAGTTCTTC
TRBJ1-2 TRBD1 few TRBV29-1 CSVDRQGGGYTF TGCAGCGTTGACCGACAGGGTGGCGGCTACACCTTC
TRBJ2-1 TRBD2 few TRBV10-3 CAIGGTSGGYNEQFF TGTGCCATCGGTGGGACTAGCGGGGGTTACAATGAGCAGTTCTTC
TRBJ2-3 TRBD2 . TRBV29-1 CSVAVGRRSDTQYF TGCAGCGTTGCTGTCGGGAGGAGGTCAGATACGCAGTATTTT
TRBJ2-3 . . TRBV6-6 CASSYRSASTDTQYF TGTGCCAGCAGTTACAGGAGCGCGAGCACAGATACGCAGTATTTT
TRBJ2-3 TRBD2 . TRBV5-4 CASSQTSGNTDTQYF TGTGCCAGCAGCCAAACTAGCGGTAATACAGATACGCAGTATTTT
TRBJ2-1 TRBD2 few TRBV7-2 CASSSLAGAQGEQFF TGTGCCAGCAGCTCCTTAGCGGGAGCTCAGGGTGAGCAGTTCTTC
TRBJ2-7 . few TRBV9 CARPRVSYEQYF TGTGCCAGACCCCGGGTCAGCTACGAGCAGTACTTC
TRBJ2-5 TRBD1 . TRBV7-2 CASSLWGQGQTQYF TGTGCCAGCAGCTTATGGGGACAGGGCCAGACCCAGTACTTC
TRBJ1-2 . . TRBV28 CASSLPRLDYGYTF TGTGCCAGCAGTTTACCACGATTAGACTATGGCTACACCTTC
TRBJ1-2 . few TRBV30 CAWSVPQRYGYTF TGTGCCTGGAGTGTTCCCCAGCGCTATGGCTACACCTTC
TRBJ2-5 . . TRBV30 CAWSVQGETQYF TGTGCCTGGAGTGTGCAGGGAGAGACCCAGTACTTC
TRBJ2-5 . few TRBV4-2 CASSQDRGQETQYF TGTGCCAGCAGCCAAGACAGGGGCCAAGAGACCCAGTACTTC